The count of the clone carrying this TCR beta chain is one. Its antigen is currently unknown. The junction does not match germline at one end; this may be a read error. This sample is drawn from a study of tumor and adjacent non-tumor tissue in lung cancer. Whole-study context: Patients comprised over 9 adenocarcinoma, a couple of squamous cell carcinoma and 1 small cell lung cancer.

Germline CDR1 reads SGHKS; CDR2 reads YYEKEE (reference sequence). CDR3 length equals 13 residues. No cell sorting was done before RNA was extracted from the tissue. This non-tumor lung sample came from over 3 cm beyond the tumor edge. A modified ARM-PCR protocol with three rounds of nested PCR amplified TCRbeta. Via MiXCR, TCRdb re-called the multiplex PCR reads, giving one row per CDR3 protein. The table shows approximately 110,000 distinct CDR3 sequences, with about 61% occurring only once. General study results and limits: Normal lung showed higher cumulative top 100 clone frequency than tumor.

This rearrangement joins TRBV5-5 to TRBJ2-1, with TRBD2 matching 7 bases. Sequencing was carried out using distant non-tumor lung tissue. This TCR was sampled from a man in his 60s with non-small cell lung cancer. CDR3 amino acids: CASSLESSGELFF. The CDR3 nucleotides are TGTGCCAGCAGCTTGGAATCTAGCGGTGAGCTGTTCTTC.